This T cell receptor beta chain was recovered during a study of T cell responses to AZD1222 COVID-19 vaccine. Study-level findings and limits: Nearly half of unique spike-specific TCRs reportedly avoided B.1.351 and B.1.1.7 mutated regions.

This table comes from immunoSEQ multiplex PCR, and its TCRdb copy is limited to in-frame clones, with some not included. The sample contains some 100,000 clones, roughly 89% of which appear only once. V lost 3 bases and J lost 9, with 6 bases in between. The germline gives CDR1 ENHRY, CDR2 SYGVKD. CDR3 length: 12 residues. Note on this clone: Its antigen is currently unknown.

This clonotype was obtained from an adult in good health. The material sequenced was peripheral blood, taken on day 0 of AZD1222 vaccination. The chain recombines TRBV10-3 with TRBJ1-6; D uncertain. This CDR3 is CAISDFSSPLHF. Written as DNA, the CDR3 is TGTGCCATCAGTGACTTTAGTTCACCCCTCCACTTT.